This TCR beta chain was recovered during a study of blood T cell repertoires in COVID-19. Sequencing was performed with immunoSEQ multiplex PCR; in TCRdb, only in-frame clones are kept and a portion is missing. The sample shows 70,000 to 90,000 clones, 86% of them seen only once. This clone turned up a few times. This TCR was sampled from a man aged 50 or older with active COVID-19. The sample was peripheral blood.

CDR3 coding DNA: TGTGCCAGCAGTTGGGGGGGCAATGAGCAGTTCTTC. Its translation: CASSWGGNEQFF. The V and J genes are TRBV27 and TRBJ2-1; TRBD2 agrees at 7 bases. V was clipped by 4 bases and J by 6 bases; unmatched bases: 0. The CDR3 runs to 12 residues. Germline lookup yields CDR1 MNHEY and CDR2 SMNVEV (reference sequence).